The T cell receptor (beta chain) under discussion was sequenced for a study of T cells after yellow fever vaccination. Germline loops: CDR1 MDHEN, CDR2 SYDVKM. The ends lost 6 bases at V and 5 bases at J; junction bases unmatched: 8. The CDR3 contains 14 residues. This clonotype was seen at least ten times. TCRdb analysed the 5' RACE reads with MiXCR anew, one entry per CDR3 protein. Among tens of thousands of distinct CDR3 sequences listed, 5% were seen once. The sequencing used CD8+ T cells sorted from PBMCs, collected 10 days after the yellow fever booster vaccination. This sequence was found in a man aged 25 to 45 who received the YFV17D yellow fever vaccine. This rearrangement joins TRBV28 to TRBJ2-5; 8 nucleotides agree with TRBD1. The CDR3 loop reads CASRWTGSRETQYF. In nucleotides, the CDR3 is TGTGCCAGCAGATGGACAGGGTCAAGGGAGACCCAGTACTTC.